Here is one T cell receptor (beta chain) with its context. The antigen remains undetermined. The assay was immunoSEQ multiplex PCR, and TCRdb's table has in-frame clones only and misses some. The sample has tens of thousands of clones, less than 90% seen once. The data belong to a study of T cell responses to AZD1222 COVID-19 vaccine. Study-wide points: Spike-specific TCRs gained breadth and depth after people received two AZD1222 doses.

The sample here was peripheral blood, taken 28 days after the second AZD1222 dose. This sequence was found in an adult who received the AZD1222 COVID-19 vaccine.

CDR3 region: CASSLGPLDSHNSPLHF. CDR3 bases: TGTGCCAGCAGCTTGGGCCCATTGGACAGCCATAATTCACCCCTCCACTTT. This chain connects TRBV13 to TRBJ1-6, with D perhaps TRBD1 (6 bases). From germline, CDR1 is PRHDT and CDR2 FYEKMQ (reference sequence). The V end was cut by 3 bases, the J end by 5 bases, with 17 bases between. There are 17 residues in the CDR3. The complete variable domain, with remaining parts taken from reference TRBV13 and TRBJ1-6, reads AAGVIQSPRHLIKEKRETATLKCYPIPRHDTVYWYQQGPGQDPQFLISFYEKMQSDKGSIPDRFSAQQFSDYHSELNMSSLELGDSALYFCASSLGPLDSHNSPLHFGNGTRLTVT.